This T cell receptor beta chain was sequenced during a study of blood T cell repertoires in COVID-19. Study background: The cDNA or gDNA used as material had been derived from T cells, B-cell-depleted T cells, or PBMCs.

The junction had 3 bases not matched to a gene; V was cut back by 0 bases and J by 5 bases. There are 13 residues in the CDR3. From germline, CDR1 is GTSNPN and CDR2 SVGIG (reference sequence). Assay: immunoSEQ multiplex PCR; the TCRdb copy retains only in-frame clones and omits some. Of roughly 360,000 clones detected, around 86% appear once; the ten largest clones hold approximately 4.7%. For this clone: Other nucleotide sequences from this sample produce the same CDR3.

The rearrangement uses TRBV30 and TRBJ1-1; TRBD1 matches 7 bases. This receptor was taken from a woman aged 45-60 years who had recovered from COVID-19. Sequences were obtained from PBMCs or T cells enriched from blood (not recorded which). The CDR3 sequence is CAWSVRGRTEAFF. The CDR3 nucleotides read TGTGCCTGGAGTGTTAGGGGGCGTACTGAAGCTTTCTTT.